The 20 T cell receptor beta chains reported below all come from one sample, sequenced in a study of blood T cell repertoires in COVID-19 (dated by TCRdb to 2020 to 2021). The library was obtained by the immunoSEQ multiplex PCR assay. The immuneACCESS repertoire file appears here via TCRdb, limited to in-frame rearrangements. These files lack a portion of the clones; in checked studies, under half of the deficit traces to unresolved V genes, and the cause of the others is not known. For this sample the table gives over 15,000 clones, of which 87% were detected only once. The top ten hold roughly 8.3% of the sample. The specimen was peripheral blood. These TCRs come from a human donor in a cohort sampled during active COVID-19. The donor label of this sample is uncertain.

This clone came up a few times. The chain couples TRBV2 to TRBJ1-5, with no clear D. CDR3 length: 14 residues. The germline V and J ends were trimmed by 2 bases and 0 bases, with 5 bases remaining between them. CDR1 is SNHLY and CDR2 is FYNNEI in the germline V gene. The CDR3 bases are TGTGCCAGCAGTGAAACAAATAGCAATCAGCCCCAGCATTTT. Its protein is CASSETNSNQPQHF.

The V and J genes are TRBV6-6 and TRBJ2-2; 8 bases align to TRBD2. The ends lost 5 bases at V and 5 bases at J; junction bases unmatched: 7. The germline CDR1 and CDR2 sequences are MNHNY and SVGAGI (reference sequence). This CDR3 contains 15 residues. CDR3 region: CASSRGLGGTGELFF. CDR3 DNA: TGTGCCAGCAGTAGGGGACTAGGAGGGACCGGGGAGCTGTTTTTT.

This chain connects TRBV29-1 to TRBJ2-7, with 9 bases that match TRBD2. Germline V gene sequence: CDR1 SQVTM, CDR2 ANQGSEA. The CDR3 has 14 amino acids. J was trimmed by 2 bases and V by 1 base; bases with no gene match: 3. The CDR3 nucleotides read TGCAGCGTTGAAGGCGGACTAGCGCCCTACGAGCAGTACTTC. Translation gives CSVEGGLAPYEQYF.

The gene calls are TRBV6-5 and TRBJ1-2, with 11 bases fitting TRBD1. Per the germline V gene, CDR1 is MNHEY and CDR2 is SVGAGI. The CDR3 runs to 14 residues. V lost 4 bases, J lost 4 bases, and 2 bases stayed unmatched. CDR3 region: CASSWTGGFYGYTF. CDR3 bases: TGTGCCAGCAGTTGGACAGGGGGCTTCTATGGCTACACCTTC.

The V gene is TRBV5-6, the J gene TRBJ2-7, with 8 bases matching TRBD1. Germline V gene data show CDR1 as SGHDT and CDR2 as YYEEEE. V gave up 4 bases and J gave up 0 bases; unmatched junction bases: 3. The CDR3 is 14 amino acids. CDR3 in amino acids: CASSPDRASYEQYF. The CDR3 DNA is TGTGCCAGCAGCCCGGACAGGGCCTCCTACGAGCAGTACTTC.

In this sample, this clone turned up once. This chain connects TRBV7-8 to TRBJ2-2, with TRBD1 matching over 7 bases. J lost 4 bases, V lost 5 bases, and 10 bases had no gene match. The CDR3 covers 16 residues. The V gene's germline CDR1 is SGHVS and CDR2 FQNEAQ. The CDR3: CASSKTRGRATGELFF. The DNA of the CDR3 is TGTGCCAGCAGCAAAACTAGGGGGCGGGCCACCGGGGAGCTGTTTTTT.

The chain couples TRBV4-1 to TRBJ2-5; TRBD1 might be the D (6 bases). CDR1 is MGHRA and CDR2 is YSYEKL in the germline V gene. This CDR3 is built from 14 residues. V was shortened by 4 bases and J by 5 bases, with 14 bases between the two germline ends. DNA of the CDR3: TGCGCCAGCAGCCGGGGGCCTGCGGTCGAGACCCAGTACTTC. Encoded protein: CASSRGPAVETQYF.

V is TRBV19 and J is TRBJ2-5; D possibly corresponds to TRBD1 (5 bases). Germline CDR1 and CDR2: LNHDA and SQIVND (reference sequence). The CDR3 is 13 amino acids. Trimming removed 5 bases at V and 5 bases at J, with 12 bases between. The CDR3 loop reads CASSSTQVETQYF. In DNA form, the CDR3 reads TGTGCCAGTAGTTCCACACAGGTGGAGACCCAGTACTTC.

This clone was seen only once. The CDR3 bases are TGCGCCAGCAGCTTACGGGAGGGCCTCACAGATACGCAGTATTTT. As protein: CASSLREGLTDTQYF. The chain has TRBV5-1 and TRBJ2-3; 8 nucleotides agree with TRBD2. The CDR3 is 15 amino acids. V lost 2 bases and J lost 2; bases outside the gene matches: 4. Per germline, CDR1 SGHRS and CDR2 YFSETQ.

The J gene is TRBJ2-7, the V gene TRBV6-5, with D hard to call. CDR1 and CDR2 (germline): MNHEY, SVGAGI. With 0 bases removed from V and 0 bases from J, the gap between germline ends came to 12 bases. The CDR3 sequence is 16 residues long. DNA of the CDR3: TGTGCCAGCAGTTACTCACCCTCTTCGAGCTCCTACGAGCAGTACTTC. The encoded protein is CASSYSPSSSSYEQYF.

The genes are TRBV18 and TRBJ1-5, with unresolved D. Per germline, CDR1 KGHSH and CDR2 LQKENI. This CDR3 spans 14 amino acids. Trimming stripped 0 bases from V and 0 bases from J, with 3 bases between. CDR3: CASSPPSSNQPQHF. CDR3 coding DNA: TGTGCCAGCTCACCACCCAGTAGCAATCAGCCCCAGCATTTT.

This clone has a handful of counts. CDR3 sequence: CASSQDPGDEQYF. CDR3 in DNA: TGCGCCAGCAGCCAAGATCCGGGGGACGAGCAGTACTTC. This rearrangement joins TRBV4-1 to TRBJ2-7; possibly TRBD2 for D (6 bases). The CDR3 extends over 13 amino acids. V lost 0 bases and J 5 bases, leaving 8 bases between the germline ends. Germline assignment: CDR1 MGHRA and CDR2 YSYEKL.

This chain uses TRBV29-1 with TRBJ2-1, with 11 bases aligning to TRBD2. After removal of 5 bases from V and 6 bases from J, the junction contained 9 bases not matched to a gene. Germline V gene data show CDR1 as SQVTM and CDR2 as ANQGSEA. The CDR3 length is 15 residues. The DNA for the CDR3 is TGCAGCGTTTCTTCGGGACTAGCGGACTTCAATGAGCAGTTCTTC. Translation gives CSVSSGLADFNEQFF.

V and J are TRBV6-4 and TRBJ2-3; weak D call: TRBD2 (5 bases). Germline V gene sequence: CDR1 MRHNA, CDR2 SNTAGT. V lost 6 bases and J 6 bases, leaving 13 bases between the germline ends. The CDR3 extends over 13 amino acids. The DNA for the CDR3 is TGTGCCAGCAGCTTCTCTAGCAGGGATACGCAGTATTTT. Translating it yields CASSFSSRDTQYF.

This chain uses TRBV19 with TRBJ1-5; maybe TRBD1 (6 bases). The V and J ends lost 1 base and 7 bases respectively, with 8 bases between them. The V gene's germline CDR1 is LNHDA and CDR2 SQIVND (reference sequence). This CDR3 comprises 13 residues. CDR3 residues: CASSIGGGQPQHF. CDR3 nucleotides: TGTGCCAGTAGTATAGGGGGGGGCCAGCCCCAGCATTTT.

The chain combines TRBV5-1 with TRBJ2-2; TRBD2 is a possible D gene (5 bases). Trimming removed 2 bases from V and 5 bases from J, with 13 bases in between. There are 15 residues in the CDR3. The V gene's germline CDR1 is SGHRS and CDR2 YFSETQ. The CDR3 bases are TGCGCCAGCAGCTTAGGTCCCACGGGAACCGGGGAGCTGTTTTTT. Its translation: CASSLGPTGTGELFF.

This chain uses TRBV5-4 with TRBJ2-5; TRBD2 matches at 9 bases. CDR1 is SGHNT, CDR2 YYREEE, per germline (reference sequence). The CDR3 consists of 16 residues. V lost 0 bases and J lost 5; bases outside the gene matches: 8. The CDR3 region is CASSLGNSGSWETQYF. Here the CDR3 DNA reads TGTGCCAGCAGCTTGGGTAATAGCGGGAGCTGGGAGACCCAGTACTTC. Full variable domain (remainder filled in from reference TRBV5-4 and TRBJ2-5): ETGVTQSPTHLIKTRGQQVTLRCSSQSGHNTVSWYQQALGQGPQFIFQYYREEENGRGNFPPRFSGLQFPNYSSELNVNALELDDSALYLCASSLGNSGSWETQYFGPGTRLLVL.

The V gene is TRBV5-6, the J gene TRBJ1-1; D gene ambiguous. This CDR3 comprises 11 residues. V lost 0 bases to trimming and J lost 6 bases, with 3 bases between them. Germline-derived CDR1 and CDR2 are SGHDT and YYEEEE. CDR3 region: CASSLAAEAFF. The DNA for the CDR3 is TGTGCCAGCAGCTTGGCTGCTGAAGCTTTCTTT.

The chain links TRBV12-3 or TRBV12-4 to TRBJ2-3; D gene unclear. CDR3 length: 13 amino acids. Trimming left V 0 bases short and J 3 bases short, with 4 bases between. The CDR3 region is CASSLARTDTQYF. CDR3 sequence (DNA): TGTGCCAGCAGTTTAGCGCGGACAGATACGCAGTATTTT.

CDR3 sequence reads: CASSPGLAGAGANVLTF. The DNA for the CDR3 is TGTGCCAGCAGCCCGGGACTAGCGGGAGCCGGGGCCAACGTCCTGACTTTC. This chain joins TRBV7-8 and TRBJ2-6, with 14 nucleotides matching TRBD2. There are 17 residues in the CDR3. Germline V CDR1 and CDR2: SGHVS, FQNEAQ. Trimming removed 5 bases from V and 4 bases from J; junction bases left unmatched: 4.